This T cell receptor (beta chain) derives from a study of shared clonotypes between healthy human individuals. Here immunoSEQ multiplex PCR was the method, and the copy in TCRdb shows in-frame clones only, minus some. The sample consists of approximately 530,000 clones, around 95% of them appearing once. The germline CDR1 and CDR2 sequences are MNHNS and SASEGT. Trimming took off 3 bases at V and 2 bases at J, with 11 bases between the two ends. The CDR3 is 16 residues long. Sequencing was carried out using naive CD4+ T cells sorted from blood. Subset defined: CD45RA+ positively selected. The genes are TRBV6-1 and TRBJ1-6, with D unclear. The sequence was collected from a woman aged 25 to 39 in good health. CDR3 sequence: CASSDQQSTYNSPLHF. The CDR3 nucleotides are TGTGCCAGCAGTGATCAACAGTCTACCTATAATTCACCCCTCCACTTT.